The clone carrying this T cell receptor (beta chain) was counted a few times. Germline CDR1 is SGHTA and CDR2 is FQGNSA. V gave up 7 bases and J gave up 10 bases, with 17 bases separating them. This CDR3 has 13 residues. The entry originates in a study of blood T cells in healthy people across ages. PCR was performed a second time for roughly 7 to 12 cycles using a sample-barcoded 5' primer and a J-beta primer mix. MiXCR was run by TCRdb on the 5' RACE reads, yielding one entry per CDR3 protein. The table shows some 1.5 million distinct CDR3 sequences, with 28% occurring only once. Whenever a sample was processed, at least 6.5 million PBMCs were isolated. At least 6 micrograms of total RNA were extracted per sample.

This clonotype originated in a woman in her 30s in good health. The sequencing input was blood. The genes are TRBV7-2 and TRBJ2-1; D possibly corresponds to TRBD2 (6 bases). The CDR3 spells CASTYQGLSEQFF. In DNA, the CDR3 is TGTGCCAGCACCTACCAGGGACTCTCCGAGCAGTTCTTC.